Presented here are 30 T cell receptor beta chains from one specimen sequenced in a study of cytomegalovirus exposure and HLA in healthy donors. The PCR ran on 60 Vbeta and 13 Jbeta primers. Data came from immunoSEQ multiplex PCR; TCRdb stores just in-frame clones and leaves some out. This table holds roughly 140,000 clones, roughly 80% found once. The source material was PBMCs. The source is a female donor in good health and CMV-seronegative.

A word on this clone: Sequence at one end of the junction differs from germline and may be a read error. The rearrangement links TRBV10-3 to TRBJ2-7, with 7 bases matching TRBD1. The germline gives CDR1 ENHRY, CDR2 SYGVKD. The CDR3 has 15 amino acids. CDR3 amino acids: CAVSMPGQISYEQYF. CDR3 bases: TGTGCCGTCAGCATGCCGGGACAGATCTCCTACGAGCAGTACTTC.

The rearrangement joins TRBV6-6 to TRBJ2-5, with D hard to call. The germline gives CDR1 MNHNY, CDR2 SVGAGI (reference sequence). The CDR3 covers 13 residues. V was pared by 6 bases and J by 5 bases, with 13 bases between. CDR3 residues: CASRLLVRETQYF. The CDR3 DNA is TGTGCCAGCAGACTCTTAGTGCGGGAGACCCAGTACTTC.

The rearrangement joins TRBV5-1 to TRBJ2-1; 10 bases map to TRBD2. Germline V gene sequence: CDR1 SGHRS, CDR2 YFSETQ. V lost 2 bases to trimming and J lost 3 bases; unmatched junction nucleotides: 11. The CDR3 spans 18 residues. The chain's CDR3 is CASSFATSGNFLYNEQFF. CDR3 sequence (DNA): TGCGCCAGCAGCTTTGCCACTAGCGGGAACTTCCTCTACAATGAGCAGTTCTTC. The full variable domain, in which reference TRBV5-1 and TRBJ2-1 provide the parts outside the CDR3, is KAGVTQTPRYLIKTRGQQVTLSCSPISGHRSVSWYQQTPGQGLQFLFEYFSETQRNKGNFPGRFSGRQFSNSRSEMNVSTLELGDSALYLCASSFATSGNFLYNEQFFGPGTRLTVL.

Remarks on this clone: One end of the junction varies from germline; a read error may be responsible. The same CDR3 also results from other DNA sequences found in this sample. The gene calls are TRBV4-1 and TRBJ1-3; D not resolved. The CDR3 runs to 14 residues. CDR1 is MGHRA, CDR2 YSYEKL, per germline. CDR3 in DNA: TGCGCCAGCAGCCAAGGACTCTCTGGAAATACCATATATTTT. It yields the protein CASSQGLSGNTIYF.

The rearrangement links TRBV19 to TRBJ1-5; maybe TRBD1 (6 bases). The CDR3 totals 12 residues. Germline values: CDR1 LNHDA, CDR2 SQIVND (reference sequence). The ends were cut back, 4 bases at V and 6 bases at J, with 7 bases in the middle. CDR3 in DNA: TGTGCCAGTAGTAGGGGGCGTCAGCCCCAGCATTTT. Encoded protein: CASSRGRQPQHF.

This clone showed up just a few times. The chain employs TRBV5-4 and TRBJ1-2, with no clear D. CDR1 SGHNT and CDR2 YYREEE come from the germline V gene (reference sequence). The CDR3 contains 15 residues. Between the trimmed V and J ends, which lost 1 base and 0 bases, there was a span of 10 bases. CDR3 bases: TGTGCCAGCAGCTTGACGGGATCCTCTAACTATGGCTACACCTTC. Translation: CASSLTGSSNYGYTF.

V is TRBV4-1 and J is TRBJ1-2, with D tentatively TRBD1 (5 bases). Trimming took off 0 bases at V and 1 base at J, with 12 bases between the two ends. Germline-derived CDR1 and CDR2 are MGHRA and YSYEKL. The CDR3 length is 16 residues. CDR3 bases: TGCGCCAGCAGCCAAGATTGGGCAGGGTATAACTATGGCTACACCTTC. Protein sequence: CASSQDWAGYNYGYTF.

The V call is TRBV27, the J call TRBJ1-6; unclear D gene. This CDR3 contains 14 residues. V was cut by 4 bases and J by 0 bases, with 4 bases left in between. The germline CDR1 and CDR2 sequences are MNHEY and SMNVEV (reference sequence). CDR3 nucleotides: TGTGCCAGCAGTTGGAGCTCCTATAATTCACCCCTCCACTTT. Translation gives CASSWSSYNSPLHF.

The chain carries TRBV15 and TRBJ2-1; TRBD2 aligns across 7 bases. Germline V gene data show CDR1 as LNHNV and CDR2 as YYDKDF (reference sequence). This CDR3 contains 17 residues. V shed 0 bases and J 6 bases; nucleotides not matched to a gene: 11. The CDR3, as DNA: TGTGCCACCAGCAGAGATCTGTCTGCGGGGGTGGGCAATGAGCAGTTCTTC. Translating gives CATSRDLSAGVGNEQFF. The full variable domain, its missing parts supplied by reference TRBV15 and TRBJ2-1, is DAMVIQNPRYQVTQFGKPVTLSCSQTLNHNVMYWYQQKSSQAPKLLFHYYDKDFNNEADTPDNFQSRRPNTSFCFLDIRSPGLGDTAMYLCATSRDLSAGVGNEQFFGPGTRLTVL.

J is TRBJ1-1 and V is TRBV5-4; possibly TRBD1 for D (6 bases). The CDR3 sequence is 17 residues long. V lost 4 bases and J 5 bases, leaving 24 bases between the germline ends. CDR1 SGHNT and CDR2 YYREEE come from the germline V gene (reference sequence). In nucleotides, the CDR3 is TGTGCCAGCAGCCCCCGGTTGGGGGGGGCGGATAGTACTGAAGCTTTCTTT. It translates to CASSPRLGGADSTEAFF.

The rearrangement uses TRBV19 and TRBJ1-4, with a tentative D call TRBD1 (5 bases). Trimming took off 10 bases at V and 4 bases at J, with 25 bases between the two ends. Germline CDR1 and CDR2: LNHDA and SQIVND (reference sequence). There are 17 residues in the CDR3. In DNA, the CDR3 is TGTGCCACCAGTAGTATGGTAGGACAAGGCGTTAATGAAAAACTGTTTTTT. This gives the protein CATSSMVGQGVNEKLFF. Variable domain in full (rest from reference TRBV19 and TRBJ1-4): DGGITQSPKYLFRKEGQNVTLSCEQNLNHDAMYWYRQDPGQGLRLIYYSQIVNDFQKGDIAEGYSVSREKKESFPLTVTSAQKNPTAFYLCATSSMVGQGVNEKLFFGSGTQLSVL.

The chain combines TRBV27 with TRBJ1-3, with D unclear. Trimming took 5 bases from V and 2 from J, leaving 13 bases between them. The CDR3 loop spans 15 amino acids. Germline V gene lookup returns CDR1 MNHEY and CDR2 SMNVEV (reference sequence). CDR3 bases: TGTGCCAGCAGTCCCCTAGCAGGAACTGGAAACACCATATATTTT. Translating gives CASSPLAGTGNTIYF.

The CDR3 is CASRSGGFTGELFF. As DNA, the CDR3 is TGTGCCAGCAGGTCAGGGGGTTTCACCGGGGAGCTGTTTTTT. The chain joins TRBV28 to TRBJ2-2; 7 nucleotides line up with TRBD1. Losses at the gene ends were 6 bases for V and 4 bases for J; bases not matched to a gene: 5. CDR3 size: 14 residues. Germline V lookup: CDR1 MDHEN, CDR2 SYDVKM. The full variable domain, in which reference TRBV28 and TRBJ2-2 provide the parts outside the CDR3, is DVKVTQSSRYLVKRTGEKVFLECVQDMDHENMFWYRQDPGLGLRLIYFSYDVKMKEKGDIPEGYSVSREKKERFSLILESASTNQTSMYLCASRSGGFTGELFFGEGSRLTVL.

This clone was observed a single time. DNA for the CDR3: TGTGCCAGCAGTAAAGGGGGAGCAGGAAACACCATATATTTT. It translates to CASSKGGAGNTIYF. The chain is built from TRBV6-5 and TRBJ1-3, with D perhaps matching TRBD1 (6 bases). CDR1 MNHEY and CDR2 SVGAGI come from the germline V gene. The CDR3 loop spans 14 amino acids. Trimming left V 5 bases short and J 4 bases short, with 12 bases between.

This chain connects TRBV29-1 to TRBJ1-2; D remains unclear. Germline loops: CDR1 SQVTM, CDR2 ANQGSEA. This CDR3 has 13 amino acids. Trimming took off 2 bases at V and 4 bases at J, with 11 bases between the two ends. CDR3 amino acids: CSVEPGGLYGYTF. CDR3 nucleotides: TGCAGCGTTGAACCCGGAGGGCTCTATGGCTACACCTTC. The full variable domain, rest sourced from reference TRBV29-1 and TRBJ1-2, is SAVISQKPSRDICQRGTSLTIQCQVDSQVTMMFWYRQQPGQSLTLIATANQGSEATYESGFVIDKFPISRPNLTFSTLTVSNMSPEDSSIYLCSVEPGGLYGYTFGSGTRLTVV.

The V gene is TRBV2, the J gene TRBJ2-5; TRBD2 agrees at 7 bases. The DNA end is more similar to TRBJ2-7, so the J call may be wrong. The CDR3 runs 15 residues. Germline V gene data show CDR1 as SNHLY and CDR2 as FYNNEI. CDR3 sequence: CASSEATSGGSEQYF. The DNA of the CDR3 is TGTGCCAGCAGTGAAGCGACGTCGGGGGGTTCCGAGCAGTACTTC.

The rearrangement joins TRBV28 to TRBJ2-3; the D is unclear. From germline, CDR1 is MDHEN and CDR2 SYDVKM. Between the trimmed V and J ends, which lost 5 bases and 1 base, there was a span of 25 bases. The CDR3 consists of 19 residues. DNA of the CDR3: TGTGCCAGCAGTGTGATTAGCTCCCCGGAATTGTATGGCACAGATACGCAGTATTTT. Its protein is CASSVISSPELYGTDTQYF.

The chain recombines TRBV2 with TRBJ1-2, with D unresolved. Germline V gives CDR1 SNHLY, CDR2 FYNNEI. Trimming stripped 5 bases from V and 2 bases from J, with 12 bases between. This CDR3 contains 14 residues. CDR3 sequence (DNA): TGTGCCAGCAGTCAGGATAACCGAAACTATGGCTACACCTTC. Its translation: CASSQDNRNYGYTF.

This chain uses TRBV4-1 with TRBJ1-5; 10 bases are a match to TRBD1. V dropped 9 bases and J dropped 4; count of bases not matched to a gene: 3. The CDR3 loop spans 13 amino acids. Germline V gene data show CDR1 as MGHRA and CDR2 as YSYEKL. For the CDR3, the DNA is TGCGCCAGTGGACAGGGGGGAAATCAGCCCCAGCATTTT. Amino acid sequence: CASGQGGNQPQHF.

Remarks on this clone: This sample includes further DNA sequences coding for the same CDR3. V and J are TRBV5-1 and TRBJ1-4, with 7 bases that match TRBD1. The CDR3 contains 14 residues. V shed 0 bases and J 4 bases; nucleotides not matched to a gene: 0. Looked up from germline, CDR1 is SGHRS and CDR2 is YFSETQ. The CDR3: CASSLGQGNEKLFF. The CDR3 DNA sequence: TGCGCCAGCAGCTTGGGACAGGGTAATGAAAAACTGTTTTTT.

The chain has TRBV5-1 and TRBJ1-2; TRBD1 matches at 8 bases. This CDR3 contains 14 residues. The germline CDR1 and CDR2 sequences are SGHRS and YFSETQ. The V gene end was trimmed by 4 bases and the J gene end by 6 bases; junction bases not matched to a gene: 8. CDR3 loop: CASSATQGGDGYTF. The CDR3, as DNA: TGCGCCAGCAGCGCCACACAGGGGGGGGATGGCTACACCTTC.

The CDR3, as DNA: TGTGCCAGCAGCGACCCATATAGCGGGGGGGTTCCCTCCACCGGGGAGCTGTTTTTT. Translated: CASSDPYSGGVPSTGELFF. The chain employs TRBV7-3 and TRBJ2-2, with 11 bases identical to TRBD2. J was trimmed by 4 bases and V by 5 bases; bases with no gene match: 15. The CDR3 covers 19 residues. Germline-derived CDR1 and CDR2 are SGHTA and FQGTGA. Using reference TRBV7-3 and TRBJ2-2 for the parts outside the CDR3, the full variable domain is GAGVSQTPSNKVTEKGKYVELRCDPISGHTALYWYRQSLGQGPEFLIYFQGTGAADDSGLPNDRFFAVRPEGSVSTLKIQRTERGDSAVYLCASSDPYSGGVPSTGELFFGEGSRLTVL.

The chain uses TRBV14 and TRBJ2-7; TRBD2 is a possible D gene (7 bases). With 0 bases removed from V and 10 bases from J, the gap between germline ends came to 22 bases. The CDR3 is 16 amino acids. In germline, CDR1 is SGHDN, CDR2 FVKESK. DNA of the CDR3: TGTGCCAGCAGCCAAGAGGGGGGGCATATCAAGCCCCCCCAGTACTTC. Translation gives CASSQEGGHIKPPQYF.

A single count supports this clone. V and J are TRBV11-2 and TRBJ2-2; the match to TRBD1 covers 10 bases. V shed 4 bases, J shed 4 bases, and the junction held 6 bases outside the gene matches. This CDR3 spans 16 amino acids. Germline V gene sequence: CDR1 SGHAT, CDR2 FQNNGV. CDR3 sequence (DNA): TGTGCCAGCAGCTGGGGACAGGGGACCTCCACCGGGGAGCTGTTTTTT. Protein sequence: CASSWGQGTSTGELFF.

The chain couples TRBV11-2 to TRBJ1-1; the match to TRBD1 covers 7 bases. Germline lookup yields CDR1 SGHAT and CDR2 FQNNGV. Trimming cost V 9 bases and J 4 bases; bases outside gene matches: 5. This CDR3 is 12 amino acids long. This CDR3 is CASGQAGTEAFF. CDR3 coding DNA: TGTGCCAGTGGACAGGCGGGCACTGAAGCTTTCTTT.

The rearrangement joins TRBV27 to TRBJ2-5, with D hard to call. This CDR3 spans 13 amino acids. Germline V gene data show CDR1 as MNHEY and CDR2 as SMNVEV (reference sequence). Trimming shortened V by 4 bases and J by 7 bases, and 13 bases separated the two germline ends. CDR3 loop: CASSWQGSGTQYF. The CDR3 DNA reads TGTGCCAGCAGTTGGCAAGGCTCGGGGACCCAGTACTTC.

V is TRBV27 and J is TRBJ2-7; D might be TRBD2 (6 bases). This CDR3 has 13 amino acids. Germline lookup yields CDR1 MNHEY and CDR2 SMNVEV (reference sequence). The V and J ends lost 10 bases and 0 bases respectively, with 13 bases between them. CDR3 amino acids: CATRDSGSYEQYF. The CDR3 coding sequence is TGTGCCACCAGGGATAGCGGCTCCTACGAGCAGTACTTC.

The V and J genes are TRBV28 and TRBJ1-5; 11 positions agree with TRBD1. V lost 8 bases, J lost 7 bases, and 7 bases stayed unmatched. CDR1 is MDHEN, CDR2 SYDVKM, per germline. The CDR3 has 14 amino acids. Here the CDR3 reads CASQVRTGGQPQHF. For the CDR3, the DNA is TGTGCCAGCCAGGTGAGGACAGGGGGCCAGCCCCAGCATTTT.

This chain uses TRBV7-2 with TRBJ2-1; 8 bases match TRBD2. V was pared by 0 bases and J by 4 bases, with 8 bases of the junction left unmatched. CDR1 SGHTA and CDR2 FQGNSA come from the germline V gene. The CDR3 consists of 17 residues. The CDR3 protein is CASSLASGTRFYNEQFF. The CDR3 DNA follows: TGTGCCAGCAGCTTAGCGTCGGGGACTAGATTTTACAATGAGCAGTTCTTC.

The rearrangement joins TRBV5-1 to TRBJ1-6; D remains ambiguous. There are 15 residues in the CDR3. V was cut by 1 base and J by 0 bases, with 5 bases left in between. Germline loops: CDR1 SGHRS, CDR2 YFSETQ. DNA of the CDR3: TGCGCCAGCAGCTTGCTAAGCTCCTATAATTCACCCCTCCACTTT. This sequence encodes CASSLLSSYNSPLHF. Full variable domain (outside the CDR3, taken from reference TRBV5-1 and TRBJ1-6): KAGVTQTPRYLIKTRGQQVTLSCSPISGHRSVSWYQQTPGQGLQFLFEYFSETQRNKGNFPGRFSGRQFSNSRSEMNVSTLELGDSALYLCASSLLSSYNSPLHFGNGTRLTVT.